This entry describes one T cell receptor (beta chain). These data are taken from a study of blood T cells in healthy people across ages. Russia was home to the donors, healthy Caucasian individuals aged roughly 6 to 95. The CDR3 runs to 19 residues. V dropped 4 bases and J dropped 0; count of bases not matched to a gene: 13. CDR1 is MNHEY, CDR2 SVGAGI, per germline. Using a J-beta primer mix together with a sample-barcoded 5' primer, a second PCR was run for about 6 to 11 cycles. Each cDNA molecule was tagged by a template-switch adaptor with 12 random nucleotides. One entry per CDR3 protein, called by TCRdb with MiXCR from the 5' RACE reads. The sample includes roughly 1.6 million distinct CDR3 sequences, roughly 32% of them seen just once.

This receptor was identified in a woman aged 30 to 39 in good health. Sequenced input: blood. The V and J genes are TRBV6-5 and TRBJ2-1; 9 positions agree with TRBD2. For the CDR3, the DNA is TGTGCCAGCAGTTCTCCTGGCGGGGGGGCCAAGAGCTCCTACAATGAGCAGTTCTTC. It yields the protein CASSSPGGGAKSSYNEQFF.